A single sample gave rise to the 13 T cell receptor beta chains below, sequenced in a study of cytomegalovirus exposure and HLA in healthy donors. Vbeta (60) and Jbeta (13) primers were used in the PCR. The assay was immunoSEQ multiplex PCR, and TCRdb's table has in-frame clones only and misses some. The table gives 100,000 to 150,000 clones; the top ten clones make up over 1.5% of it. The sample comprised PBMCs. These TCRs come from a man between 18 and 29 years old in good health and CMV-seronegative.

The chain joins TRBV19 to TRBJ2-2; 7 positions match TRBD1. With V trimmed by 5 bases and J by 6 bases, 3 bases remained unmatched. CDR3 length equals 13 residues. CDR1 is LNHDA, CDR2 SQIVND, per germline (reference sequence). The CDR3 DNA sequence: TGTGCCAGTAGTCCGGACAGGCCCGGGGAGCTGTTTTTT. It encodes CASSPDRPGELFF.

The V gene is TRBV5-1, the J gene TRBJ2-6, with 7 positions matching TRBD1. Per germline, CDR1 SGHRS and CDR2 YFSETQ. The CDR3 loop spans 18 amino acids. With V trimmed by 1 base and J by 1 base, 8 bases remained unmatched. CDR3 DNA sequence: TGCGCCAGCAGCTTGATGGGACAGTCTACTTCTGGGGCCAACGTCCTGACTTTC. Translating gives CASSLMGQSTSGANVLTF.

The rearrangement links TRBV25-1 to TRBJ1-6, with a tentative D call TRBD1 (6 bases). This CDR3 comprises 14 residues. From germline, CDR1 is MGHDK and CDR2 SYGVNS. V gave up 4 bases and J gave up 5 bases, with 9 bases separating them. The CDR3 DNA sequence: TGTGCCAGCAGTGTACAGGGTCATAATTCACCCCTCCACTTT. It yields the protein CASSVQGHNSPLHF.

The chain carries TRBV4-3 and TRBJ2-7; a possible D gene is TRBD1 (6 bases). The germline V gene encodes CDR1 LGHNA and CDR2 YSLEER. There are 13 residues in the CDR3. Trimming took 4 bases from V and 5 from J, leaving 12 bases between them. The CDR3 sequence is CASSPAGDHEQYF. Written as DNA, the CDR3 is TGCGCCAGCAGCCCGGCAGGGGACCACGAGCAGTACTTC.

This chain links TRBV27 with TRBJ2-1, with 14 bases aligning to TRBD2. The CDR3 sequence is 15 residues long. The germline V gene has CDR1 MNHEY and CDR2 SMNVEV (reference sequence). Trimming took 6 bases from V and 10 from J; bases not matched to a gene: 8. Here the CDR3 reads CASSSGLAGGREQFF. The DNA of the CDR3 is TGTGCCAGCAGCTCCGGACTAGCGGGAGGAAGGGAGCAGTTCTTC.

The genes are TRBV2 and TRBJ1-1, with 9 nucleotides matching TRBD1. The CDR3 runs to 21 residues. CDR1 and CDR2 (germline): SNHLY, FYNNEI. V shed 3 bases and J 6 bases; nucleotides not matched to a gene: 26. Here the CDR3 reads CASSDGGSRPGQGRPGAEAFF. In DNA, the CDR3 is TGTGCCAGCAGTGATGGGGGTTCAAGACCGGGACAGGGCCGACCGGGGGCTGAAGCTTTCTTT.

The chain combines TRBV5-1 with TRBJ2-1, with D maybe TRBD1 (6 bases). This CDR3 contains 16 residues. CDR1 and CDR2 (germline): SGHRS, YFSETQ. V lost 3 bases, J lost 8 bases, and 21 bases lay in between. For the CDR3, the DNA is TGCGCCAGCAGCTGGGGCAGGGGCCATGGGGCGGATGAGCAGTTCTTC. Amino acid sequence: CASSWGRGHGADEQFF.

V and J are TRBV7-6 and TRBJ2-7; D is uncertain. This CDR3 is 15 amino acids long. CDR1 and CDR2 (germline): SGHVS, FNYEAQ. V lost 5 bases and J lost 1, with 15 bases in between. The CDR3 region is CASSQAGASSYEQYF. CDR3 bases: TGTGCCAGCAGCCAGGCAGGCGCAAGTTCCTACGAGCAGTACTTC.

This chain connects TRBV30 to TRBJ2-1, with 13 bases identical to TRBD2. This CDR3 is built from 18 residues. Germline V gene data show CDR1 as GTSNPN and CDR2 as SVGIG (reference sequence). The V and J ends lost 2 bases and 7 bases, in that order; junction bases with no gene match: 14. As DNA, the CDR3 is TGTGCCTGGAGTCTAACCCGTACTAGCGGGGGGGCCTGGAATGAGCAGTTCTTC. This codes for CAWSLTRTSGGAWNEQFF.

V is TRBV4-3 and J is TRBJ1-4, with 9 bases lining up with TRBD1. The germline CDR1 and CDR2 sequences are LGHNA and YSLEER. The J segment lost 7 bases and the V segment lost 3 bases, leaving 6 bases of the junction unmatched. This CDR3 comprises 15 residues. The CDR3 DNA reads as TGCGCCAGCAGCCAGGCGGACAGGGGTCGTGAAAAACTGTTTTTT. This sequence encodes CASSQADRGREKLFF.

V is TRBV10-3 and J is TRBJ2-3, with 13 bases identical to TRBD2. The V segment lost 6 bases and the J segment 6 bases; nucleotides outside the gene matches: 6. Germline CDR1 is ENHRY and CDR2 is SYGVKD. CDR3 length equals 15 residues. The CDR3 loop reads CAISRTSGSPDTQYF. CDR3 sequence (DNA): TGTGCCATCAGCCGGACTAGCGGGAGTCCTGATACGCAGTATTTT.

This sequence joins TRBV7-8 and TRBJ2-4; 7 positions agree with TRBD2. The germline gives CDR1 SGHVS, CDR2 FQNEAQ. The CDR3 spans 16 residues. V trimming: 0 bases; J trimming: 3 bases; junction bases outside the gene matches: 5. The CDR3 sequence: CASSLAGWGGKNIQYF. In DNA, the CDR3 is TGTGCCAGCAGCTTAGCGGGGTGGGGGGGCAAAAACATTCAGTACTTC.

This chain uses TRBV7-8 with TRBJ2-1, with 13 bases identical to TRBD2. Looked up from germline, CDR1 is SGHVS and CDR2 is FQNEAQ. The J segment lost 0 bases and the V segment lost 2 bases, leaving 1 base of the junction unmatched. CDR3 length: 17 residues. CDR3: CASSLWTSGSSYNEQFF. CDR3 in DNA: TGTGCCAGCAGCTTATGGACTAGCGGGAGCTCCTACAATGAGCAGTTCTTC.